The clone carrying this TCR beta chain was seen many times. The data were obtained in a study of neurological immune-mediated disorders. The germline CDR1 and CDR2 sequences are SQVTM and ANQGSEA. This CDR3 spans 16 amino acids. J lost 2 bases, V lost 6 bases, and 12 bases had no gene match. TCRdb called the 5' RACE reads again in MiXCR, with one record for every CDR3 protein. Among more than 100,000 distinct CDR3 sequences listed, less than 14% were seen once. Time point given: longitudinal time-point 3. V usage is TRBV29-1 and J usage is TRBJ1-2; 10 positions match TRBD1. Sequencing input: PBMCs. This sequence was found in a female donor with HTLV-1-associated myelopathy (HAM/TSP). CDR3 sequence: CSVAGTGEEENYGYTF. CDR3 sequence (DNA): TGCAGCGTAGCCGGGACAGGGGAAGAAGAAAACTATGGCTACACCTTC.